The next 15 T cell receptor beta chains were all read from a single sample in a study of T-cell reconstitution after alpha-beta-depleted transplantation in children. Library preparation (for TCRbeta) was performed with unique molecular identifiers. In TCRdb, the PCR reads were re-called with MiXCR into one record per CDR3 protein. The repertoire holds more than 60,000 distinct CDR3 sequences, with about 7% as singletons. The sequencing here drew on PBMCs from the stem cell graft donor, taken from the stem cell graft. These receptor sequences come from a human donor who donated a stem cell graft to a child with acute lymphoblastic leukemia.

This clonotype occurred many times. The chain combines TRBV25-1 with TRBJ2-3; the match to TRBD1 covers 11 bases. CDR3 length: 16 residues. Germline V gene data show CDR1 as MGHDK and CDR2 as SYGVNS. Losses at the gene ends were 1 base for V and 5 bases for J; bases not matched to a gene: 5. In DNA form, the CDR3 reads TGTGCCAGCAGTGAATGGAGGACAGGGGGCGGAGATACGCAGTATTTT. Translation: CASSEWRTGGGDTQYF. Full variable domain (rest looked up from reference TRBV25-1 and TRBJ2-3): EADIYQTPRYLVIGTGKKITLECSQTMGHDKMYWYQQDPGMELHLIHYSYGVNSTEKGDLSSESTVSRIRTEHFPLTLESARPSHTSQYLCASSEWRTGGGDTQYFGPGTRLTVL.

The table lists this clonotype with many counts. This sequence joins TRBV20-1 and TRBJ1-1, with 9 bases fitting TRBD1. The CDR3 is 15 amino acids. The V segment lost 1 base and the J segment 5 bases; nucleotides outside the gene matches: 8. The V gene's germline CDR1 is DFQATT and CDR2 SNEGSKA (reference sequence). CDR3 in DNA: TGCAGTGCTAGAGCTGAGGACAGGGGAAGTACTGAAGCTTTCTTT. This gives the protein CSARAEDRGSTEAFF.

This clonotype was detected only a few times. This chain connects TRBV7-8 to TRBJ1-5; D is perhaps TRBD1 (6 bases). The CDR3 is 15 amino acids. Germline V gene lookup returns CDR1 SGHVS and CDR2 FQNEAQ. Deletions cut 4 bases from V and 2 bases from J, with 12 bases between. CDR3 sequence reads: CASSSQGFGNQPQHF. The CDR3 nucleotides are TGTGCCAGCAGCTCTCAGGGGTTTGGCAATCAGCCCCAGCATTTT.

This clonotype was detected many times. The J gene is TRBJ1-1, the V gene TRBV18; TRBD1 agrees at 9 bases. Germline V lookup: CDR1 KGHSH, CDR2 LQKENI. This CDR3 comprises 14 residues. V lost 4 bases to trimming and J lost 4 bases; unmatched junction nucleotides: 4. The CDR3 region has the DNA TGTGCCAGCTCACTAAACAGGGGGCCCACTGAAGCTTTCTTT. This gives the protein CASSLNRGPTEAFF. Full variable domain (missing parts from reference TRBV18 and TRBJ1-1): NAGVMQNPRHLVRRRGQEARLRCSPMKGHSHVYWYRQLPEEGLKFMVYLQKENIIDESGMPKERFSAEFPKEGPSILRIQQVVRGDSAAYFCASSLNRGPTEAFFGQGTRLTVV.

As DNA, the CDR3 is TGTGCCAGCAGCGTGGGCGGGCCCAGAGCGACCTATGGCTACACCTTC. It specifies CASSVGGPRATYGYTF. J is TRBJ1-2 and V is TRBV5-5; D is uncertain. CDR1 and CDR2 (germline): SGHKS, YYEKEE (reference sequence). Trimming stripped 4 bases from V and 4 bases from J, with 20 bases between. This CDR3 is 16 amino acids long.

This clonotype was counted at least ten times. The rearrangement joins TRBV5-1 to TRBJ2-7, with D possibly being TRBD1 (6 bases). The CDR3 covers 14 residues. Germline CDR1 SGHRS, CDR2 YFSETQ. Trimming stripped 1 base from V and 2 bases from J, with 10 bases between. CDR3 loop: CASSLSQGTYEQYF. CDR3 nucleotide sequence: TGCGCCAGCAGCTTGAGTCAGGGGACCTACGAGCAGTACTTC.

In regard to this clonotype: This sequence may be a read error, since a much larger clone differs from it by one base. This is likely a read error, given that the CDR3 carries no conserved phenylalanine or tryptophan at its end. The chain's CDR3 is CASLSREINTGELFS. As DNA, the CDR3 is TGTGCCAGCCTGAGCCGGGAGATCAACACCGGGGAGCTGTTTTCT. The chain joins TRBV7-8 to TRBJ2-2, with D possibly TRBD2 on 6 matching bases. This CDR3 region has 15 residues. Trimming removed 8 bases from V and 2 bases from J, with 15 bases in between. From germline, CDR1 is SGHVS and CDR2 FQNEAQ.

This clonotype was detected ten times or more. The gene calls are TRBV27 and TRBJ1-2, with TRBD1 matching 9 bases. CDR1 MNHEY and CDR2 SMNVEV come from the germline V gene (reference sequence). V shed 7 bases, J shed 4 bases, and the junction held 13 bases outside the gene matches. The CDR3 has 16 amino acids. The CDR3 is CASTLLGQGPSYGYTF. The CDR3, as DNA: TGTGCCAGCACCCTACTCGGACAGGGGCCATCCTATGGCTACACCTTC.

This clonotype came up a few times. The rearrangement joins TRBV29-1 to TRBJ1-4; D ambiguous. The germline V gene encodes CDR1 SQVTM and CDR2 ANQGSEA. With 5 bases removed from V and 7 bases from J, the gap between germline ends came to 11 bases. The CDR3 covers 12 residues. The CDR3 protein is CSVTKGGEKLFF. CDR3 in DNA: TGCAGCGTTACTAAGGGTGGTGAAAAACTGTTTTTT. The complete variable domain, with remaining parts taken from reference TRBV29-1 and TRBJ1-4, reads SAVISQKPSRDICQRGTSLTIQCQVDSQVTMMFWYRQQPGQSLTLIATANQGSEATYESGFVIDKFPISRPNLTFSTLTVSNMSPEDSSIYLCSVTKGGEKLFFGSGTQLSVL.

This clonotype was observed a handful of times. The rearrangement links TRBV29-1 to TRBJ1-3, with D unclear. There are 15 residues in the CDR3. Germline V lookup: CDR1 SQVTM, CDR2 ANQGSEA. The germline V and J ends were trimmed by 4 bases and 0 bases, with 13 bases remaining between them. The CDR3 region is CSVGGLSDSGNTIYF. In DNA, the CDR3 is TGCAGCGTTGGAGGTCTGTCCGACTCTGGAAACACCATATATTTT.

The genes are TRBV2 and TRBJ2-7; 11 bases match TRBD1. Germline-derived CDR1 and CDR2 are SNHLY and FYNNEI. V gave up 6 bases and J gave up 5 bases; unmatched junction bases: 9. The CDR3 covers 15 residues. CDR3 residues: CASSPGQGALNEQYF. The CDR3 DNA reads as TGTGCCAGCAGCCCTGGACAGGGGGCTTTGAACGAGCAGTACTTC.

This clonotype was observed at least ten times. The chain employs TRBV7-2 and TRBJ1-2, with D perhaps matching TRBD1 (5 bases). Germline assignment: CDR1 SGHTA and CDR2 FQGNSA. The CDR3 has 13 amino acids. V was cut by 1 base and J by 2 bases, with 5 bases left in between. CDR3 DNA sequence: TGTGCCAGCAGCTTAGGACAGAACTATGGCTACACCTTC. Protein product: CASSLGQNYGYTF.

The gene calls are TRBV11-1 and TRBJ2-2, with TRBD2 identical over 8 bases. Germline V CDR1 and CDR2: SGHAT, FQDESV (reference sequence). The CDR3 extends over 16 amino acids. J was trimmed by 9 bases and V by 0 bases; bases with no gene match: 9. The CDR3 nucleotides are TGTGCCAGCAGCTTAGCCAGCGGGGGCGCAGACCGGGAGCTGTTTTTT. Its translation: CASSLASGGADRELFF.

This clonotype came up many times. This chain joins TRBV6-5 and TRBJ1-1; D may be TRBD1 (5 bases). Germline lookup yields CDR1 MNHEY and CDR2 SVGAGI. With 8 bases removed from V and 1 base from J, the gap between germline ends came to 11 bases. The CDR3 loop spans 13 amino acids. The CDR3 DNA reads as TGTGCCAGCGAGGAGGGGAGGAACACTGAAGCTTTCTTT. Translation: CASEEGRNTEAFF.

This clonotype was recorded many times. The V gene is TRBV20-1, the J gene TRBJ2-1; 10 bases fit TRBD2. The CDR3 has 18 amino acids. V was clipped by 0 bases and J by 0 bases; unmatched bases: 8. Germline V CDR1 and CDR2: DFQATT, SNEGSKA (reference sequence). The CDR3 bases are TGCAGTGCTAGAGAGGGGATTAGCGGGAGGAGCTCCTACAATGAGCAGTTCTTC. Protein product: CSAREGISGRSSYNEQFF.